This T cell receptor beta chain was captured in a study of blood T cell repertoires in COVID-19. Study at large: Samples of COVID-19 (acute and convalescent) were obtained from the United States, Italy and Spain. PBMCs, B-cell-depleted T cells, or T cells were the source of the cDNA or gDNA that made up the material.

The V and J ends lost 5 bases and 1 base respectively, with 12 bases between them. There are 15 residues in the CDR3. The germline V gene has CDR1 SEHNR and CDR2 FQNEAQ (reference sequence). Profiled with immunoSEQ multiplex PCR; TCRdb holds only in-frame clones, not every one. The sample lists about half a million clones; roughly nine tenths were seen once. Sequenced material: peripheral blood. The receptor comes from a man aged 18 to 30 with COVID-19, enrolled during active disease. The chain has TRBV7-9 and TRBJ1-3; D ambiguous. The CDR3: CASSASLDSGNTIYF. CDR3 DNA sequence: TGTGCCAGCAGCGCTAGCCTCGATTCTGGAAACACCATATATTTT.